The clone carrying this TCR beta chain was counted between two and nine times. Its target is unknown. The TCR beta libraries were generated through quantitative 5'-RACE incorporating molecular barcodes. TCRdb re-derived calls from the 5' RACE reads in MiXCR, one entry per CDR3 protein. The sample shows around 320,000 distinct CDR3 sequences, less than 25% of them seen only once. This entry comes from a study of CD8 T cells in ankylosing spondylitis. General study results and limits: CD8+ cells made up the disease-linked clones, which were relatively rare in peripheral blood. A motif of under 10 highly homologous TCR beta variants was seen as apparently characteristic of ankylosing spondylitis blood.

J lost 3 bases, V lost 4 bases, and 5 bases had no gene match. Germline V lookup: CDR1 MNHNS, CDR2 SASEGT. CDR3 length: 15 amino acids. Sequences were obtained from blood, either unsorted or a sorted T cell fraction (not recorded which). The clonotype comes from a female donor with ankylosing spondylitis or in good health (not recorded which). This chain connects TRBV6-1 to TRBJ1-3; 8 bases are shared with TRBD1. CDR3 nucleotide sequence: TGTGCCAGCAGTGTGCGAGGACAGGGTGGAAACACCATATATTTT. Amino acids: CASSVRGQGGNTIYF.